The source of this T cell receptor (beta chain) is a study of blood T cell repertoires in COVID-19. In the study overall: Acute and convalescent COVID-19 specimens originated in the United States, Italy and Spain.

The CDR3 loop spans 13 amino acids. V was shortened by 7 bases and J by 0 bases, with 9 bases between the two germline ends. Germline CDR1 and CDR2: MNHNY and SVGAGI (reference sequence). In the original analysis: Amplification with reference gene primers provided the estimates of nucleated cell counts. This table comes from immunoSEQ multiplex PCR, and its TCRdb copy is limited to in-frame clones, with some not included. For V, J and clone size, that table is used; D and trimming come from the DNA. The table lists around 230,000 clones, roughly four fifths of them singletons. What was sequenced was peripheral blood. This receptor was taken from a woman over 75 with acute or convalescent COVID-19. The genes are TRBV6-6 and TRBJ1-2; no clear D. CDR3 sequence: CASTRGANYGYTF. In DNA form, the CDR3 reads TGTGCCAGCACCAGAGGAGCTAACTATGGCTACACCTTC.